Given below is one T cell receptor beta chain in context. Its antigen is unidentified. The time point here: pre-sensitization, week 0. As for treatment: therapeutic diphenylcyclopropenone sensitization with weekly scalp DPC. Those who donated were patients with alopecia, 18 to 70 years of age, and suitable for DPC. The authors extracted total RNA from unfractionated whole blood. The sample comes from a study of human T cells and chemical hapten exposure. Original processing methods: Counts of TCRs in each sample centred on a median of around 96,000 and extended from roughly 25,000 to 750,000. TCRdb reanalysed the RACE reads using MiXCR and keeps one entry per CDR3 protein. The authors' filters were not applied to this entry. Of some 330,000 distinct CDR3 sequences listed, approximately 5.8% are singletons. Points from the study as a whole: Alopecia affected the donors, so their immune response may differ from healthy people's.

CDR3 size: 20 residues. Per germline, CDR1 LGHNA and CDR2 YSLEER. V lost 2 bases, J lost 0 bases, and 23 bases lay in between. The rearrangement joins TRBV4-3 to TRBJ2-1; D is unclear. The receptor's source is a woman under 30 with alopecia areata. Some clones in this sample may be carry-over from other donors' samples. The specimen comprised whole blood, sampled in connection with sensitization to the hapten diphenylcyclopropenone (DPC). DNA of the CDR3: TGCGCCAGCAGCCAAAGGTGGGCCGAAAGTAACAGCCGCTCCTACAATGAGCAGTTCTTC. Translating gives CASSQRWAESNSRSYNEQFF.